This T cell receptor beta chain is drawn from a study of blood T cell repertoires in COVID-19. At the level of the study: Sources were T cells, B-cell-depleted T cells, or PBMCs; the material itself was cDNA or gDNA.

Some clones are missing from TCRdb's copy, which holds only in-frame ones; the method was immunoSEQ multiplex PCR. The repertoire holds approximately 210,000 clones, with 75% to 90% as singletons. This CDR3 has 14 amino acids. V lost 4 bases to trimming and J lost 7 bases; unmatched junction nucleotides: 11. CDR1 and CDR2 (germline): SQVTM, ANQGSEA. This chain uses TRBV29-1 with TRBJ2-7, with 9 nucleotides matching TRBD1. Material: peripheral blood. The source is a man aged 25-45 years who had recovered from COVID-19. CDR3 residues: CSVVGSLQGAEQYF. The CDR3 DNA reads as TGCAGCGTTGTTGGGAGTTTACAGGGGGCAGAGCAGTACTTC.